A selection of T cell receptor beta chains follows, all from one sample in a study of blood T cell repertoires in COVID-19. Sequencing used immunoSEQ multiplex PCR; TCRdb keeps in-frame clones, though not all of them. The data show around 150,000 clones, over 70% seen once. Sequenced input: peripheral blood. These receptors all stem from a woman older than 75 with active or convalescent COVID-19. Both conserved end residues are part of each CDR3. D genes are given only for firm matches. The size of a clone is reported for some rows only, either as once, few or many, or as a class for expanded clones.

TRBJ2-7 | TRBD1 | TRBV30 | NA | CAWSVGTGSYEQYF | TGTGCCTGGAGTGTAGGGACAGGGTCCTACGAGCAGTACTTC
TRBJ1-2 | TRBD1 | TRBV7-2 | NA | CASSSGQGEGYTF | TGTGCCAGCAGCTCCGGACAGGGGGAAGGCTACACCTTC
TRBJ2-3 | NA | TRBV6-2/TRBV6-3 | NA | CASSSRDTRTDTQYF | TGTGCCAGCAGTTCCCGGGACACTCGCACAGATACGCAGTATTTT
TRBJ1-2 | NA | TRBV5-1 | NA | CASGAGFRYGYTF | TGCGCCAGCGGGGCAGGGTTTCGCTATGGCTACACCTTC
TRBJ1-5 | TRBD1 | TRBV2 | NA | CASREQGLGNQPQHF | TGTGCCAGCAGGGAACAGGGGCTGGGCAATCAGCCCCAGCATTTT
TRBJ1-1 | NA | TRBV6-6 | NA | CASTREGRSTEAFF | TGTGCCAGCACCCGCGAGGGGAGGAGCACTGAAGCTTTCTTT
TRBJ2-1 | TRBD2 | TRBV12-5 | NA | CASGLVQGLAVSNEQFF | TGTGCTAGTGGTTTGGTACAGGGACTAGCGGTGAGCAATGAGCAGTTCTTC
TRBJ1-6 | TRBD1 | TRBV7-2 | NA | CASSPRTGKNSPLHF | TGTGCCAGCAGCCCTCGGACAGGGAAAAATTCACCCCTCCACTTT
TRBJ2-7 | TRBD1 | TRBV7-2 | NA | CASSSTGAGEQYF | TGTGCCAGCAGCTCAACAGGGGCTGGCGAGCAGTACTTC
TRBJ2-5 | TRBD2 | TRBV24-1 | NA | CATSGTSGEETQYF | TGTGCCACCAGTGGGACTAGCGGGGAAGAGACCCAGTACTTC
TRBJ1-2 | NA | TRBV3-1/TRBV3-2 | NA | CASSQGQSFYGYTF | TGTGCCAGCAGCCAGGGGCAGAGTTTCTATGGCTACACCTTC
TRBJ1-4 | TRBD1 | TRBV27 | NA | CASSPWTGPSTNEKLFF | TGTGCCAGCAGTCCATGGACAGGGCCGTCAACTAATGAAAAACTGTTTTTT
TRBJ1-1 | NA | TRBV7-2 | few | CASSSQYREAFF | TGTGCCAGCAGCTCACAGTATCGAGAAGCTTTCTTT
TRBJ1-3 | TRBD1 | TRBV2 | few | CASRFRDRVARRGNTIYF | TGTGCCAGCAGATTCCGGGACAGGGTTGCGAGACGTGGAAACACCATATATTTT
TRBJ2-6 | TRBD2 | TRBV7-2 | once | CASSRGLMRTGANVLTF | TGTGCCAGCAGCCGGGGACTAATGAGGACTGGGGCCAACGTCCTGACTTTC
TRBJ2-7 | TRBD2 | TRBV5-4 | NA | CASSLEAGASYEQYF | TGTGCCAGCAGCTTGGAAGCGGGGGCCTCCTACGAGCAGTACTTC
TRBJ2-3 | TRBD2 | TRBV5-1 | NA | CASSSWTSGTDTQYF | TGCGCCAGCAGCTCCTGGACTAGTGGCACAGATACGCAGTATTTT
TRBJ1-2 | NA | TRBV4-3 | NA | CASSRLVDPGSGGYTF | TGCGCCAGCAGCCGCCTAGTAGACCCTGGATCGGGGGGCTACACCTTC
TRBJ2-5 | NA | TRBV3-1/TRBV3-2 | NA | CASSPGVGGRETQYF | TGTGCCAGCAGCCCCGGTGTAGGAGGGAGGGAGACCCAGTACTTC
TRBJ2-2 | NA | TRBV11-3 | NA | CASSLGIKRDTGELFF | TGTGCCAGCAGCCTCGGGATTAAGAGGGACACCGGGGAGCTGTTTTTT
TRBJ1-3 | NA | TRBV7-9 | NA | CASSLALAGVERNTIYF | TGTGCCAGCAGCTTAGCGTTGGCAGGGGTAGAAAGAAACACCATATATTTT
TRBJ2-1 | NA | TRBV14 | NA | CASSRDSYNEQFF | TGTGCCAGCAGCCGAGACAGCTACAATGAGCAGTTCTTC
TRBJ2-1 | NA | TRBV5-1 | NA | CASSLGAGTAINEQFF | TGCGCCAGCAGCTTGGGGGCCGGGACTGCCATCAATGAGCAGTTCTTC
TRBJ2-3 | TRBD1 | TRBV5-1 | NA | CASSQGQGLTDTQYF | TGCGCCAGCAGCCAGGGACAGGGTTTGACAGATACGCAGTATTTT
TRBJ2-3 | NA | TRBV10-2 | NA | CASRGGTFSADTQYF | TGCGCCAGTAGAGGGGGAACCTTCAGCGCAGATACGCAGTATTTT
TRBJ1-1 | TRBD1 | TRBV3-1/TRBV3-2 | NA | CASTPGQGNTEAFF | TGTGCCAGCACCCCAGGACAGGGGAACACTGAAGCTTTCTTT
TRBJ2-6 | TRBD1 | TRBV7-8 | NA | CASSSNRGRGANVLTF | TGTGCCAGCAGCTCTAACAGGGGGCGTGGGGCCAACGTCCTGACTTTC
TRBJ2-5 | TRBD1 | TRBV5-1 | NA | CASSPYRGLDEETQYF | TGCGCCAGCAGCCCCTACAGGGGGCTGGATGAAGAGACCCAGTACTTC
TRBJ2-5 | NA | TRBV7-9 | NA | CASSFPTGQETQYF | TGTGCCAGCAGCTTTCCCACCGGGCAAGAGACCCAGTACTTC